The 18 T cell receptor beta chains reported below all come from one sample, sequenced in a study of CD8 T cells in Susac syndrome. RNA amounts of about 0.45 to 1 ug underwent reverse transcription with random hexamers. MiXCR was run by TCRdb on the immunoSEQ multiplex PCR reads, yielding one entry per CDR3 protein. The sample holds more than 95,000 distinct CDR3 sequences; 90% to 95% are singletons and the top ten take more than 0.2%. The specimen sequenced was CD8+ T cells from PBMCs. The source of these receptors is a human donor with Susac syndrome.

This chain joins TRBV24-1 and TRBJ2-2; D gene ambiguous. V dropped 2 bases and J dropped 3 bases, with 9 bases sitting between them. The CDR3 has 15 amino acids. CDR1 and CDR2 from the germline V gene are KGHDR and SFDVKD. The CDR3 nucleotides read TGTGCCACCAGTGATTCACGGCAGGACACCGGGGAGCTGTTTTTT. Its protein is CATSDSRQDTGELFF.

The rearrangement joins TRBV7-9 to TRBJ1-1; tentatively, D is TRBD1 (6 bases). The CDR3 extends over 15 amino acids. The germline V and J ends were trimmed by 2 bases and 1 base, with 11 bases remaining between them. Germline values: CDR1 SEHNR, CDR2 FQNEAQ (reference sequence). The CDR3 region has the DNA TGTGCCAGCAGCTTACCTTCGACAGGGAACACTGAAGCTTTCTTT. It encodes CASSLPSTGNTEAFF.

In its sample, this clonotype was seen once. This chain connects TRBV12-3 or TRBV12-4 to TRBJ2-7; TRBD1 matches at 9 bases. J lost 6 bases, V lost 6 bases, and 6 bases had no gene match. CDR3 size: 13 residues. CDR3 region: CASRDGQGSEQYF. CDR3 sequence (DNA): TGTGCCAGCAGAGACGGACAGGGGTCCGAGCAGTACTTC.

The CDR3 DNA follows: TGTGCCAGCAGCTATTCGAGCGGGGGGCAAGAGACCCAGTACTTC. This codes for CASSYSSGGQETQYF. The genes are TRBV7-6 and TRBJ2-5; TRBD2 matches at 9 bases. Trimming at V came to 4 bases and at J to 2 bases, leaving 5 bases not matched to a gene. Germline assignment: CDR1 SGHVS and CDR2 FNYEAQ. This CDR3 is 15 amino acids long.

V and J are TRBV30 and TRBJ1-6; TRBD1 matches 7 bases. Germline assignment: CDR1 GTSNPN and CDR2 SVGIG (reference sequence). V shed 2 bases and J 7 bases; nucleotides not matched to a gene: 5. This CDR3 spans 14 amino acids. In DNA, the CDR3 is TGTGCCTGGAGTACCGGGACAGAGAATTCACCCCTCCACTTT. It yields the protein CAWSTGTENSPLHF.

The chain is built from TRBV5-4 and TRBJ2-7; no reliable D call. Trimming removed 5 bases at V and 2 bases at J, with 14 bases between. CDR1 SGHNT and CDR2 YYREEE come from the germline V gene (reference sequence). The CDR3 loop spans 14 amino acids. In nucleotides, the CDR3 is TGTGCCAGCAGTATGTGGACCGGAGCCTACGAGCAGTACTTC. Encoded protein: CASSMWTGAYEQYF.

V usage is TRBV14 and J usage is TRBJ2-5; D perhaps matches TRBD1 (6 bases). This CDR3 has 17 amino acids. In germline, CDR1 is SGHDN, CDR2 FVKESK. Trimming left V 5 bases short and J 5 bases short, with 24 bases between. CDR3 in DNA: TGTGCCAGCAGCTACGCCCCAGGGGTAGGTCCCTCGGAGACCCAGTACTTC. It is translated as CASSYAPGVGPSETQYF.

This clonotype was counted a single time. This chain connects TRBV27 to TRBJ1-1; TRBD1 matches 7 bases. The ends lost 5 bases at V and 2 bases at J; junction bases unmatched: 8. The CDR3 consists of 15 residues. Germline lookup yields CDR1 MNHEY and CDR2 SMNVEV (reference sequence). The CDR3 DNA reads as TGTGCCAGCAGTCGAAGGGACAGAGGCAACACTGAAGCTTTCTTT. It yields the protein CASSRRDRGNTEAFF.

This chain's CDR3 is CSAVEGAGGTENEQFF. CDR3 bases: TGCAGTGCCGTAGAGGGGGCCGGGGGGACGGAGAATGAGCAGTTCTTC. The chain recombines TRBV20-1 with TRBJ2-1; perhaps D is TRBD1 or TRBD2 (7 bases each). V dropped 6 bases and J dropped 7 bases, with 25 bases sitting between them. CDR3 length equals 16 residues. The germline CDR1 and CDR2 sequences are DFQATT and SNEGSKA (reference sequence).

CDR3 DNA sequence: TGTGCCAGCAGCGCAACGCCGTGGGGGGGATCTGAAGCTTTCTTT. It encodes CASSATPWGGSEAFF. V is TRBV9 and J is TRBJ1-1, with D tentatively TRBD1 (5 bases). Trimming shortened V by 3 bases and J by 6 bases, and 18 bases separated the two germline ends. The CDR3 is 15 amino acids. Germline V gene sequence: CDR1 SGDLS, CDR2 YYNGEE. The variable domain in full, with the rest retrieved from reference TRBV9 and TRBJ1-1, is DSGVTQTPKHLITATGQRVTLRCSPRSGDLSVYWYQQSLDQGLQFLIQYYNGEERAKGNILERFSAQQFPDLHSELNLSSLELGDSALYFCASSATPWGGSEAFFGQGTRLTVV.

This chain connects TRBV7-9 to TRBJ1-4, with D unresolved. The CDR3 spans 17 residues. Germline V gene lookup returns CDR1 SEHNR and CDR2 FQNEAQ (reference sequence). V was trimmed by 1 base and J by 2 bases, leaving 14 bases between them. The CDR3 coding sequence is TGTGCCAGCAGCTTAGGAATCCAAGACGGGACTAATGAAAAACTGTTTTTT. Translating it yields CASSLGIQDGTNEKLFF.

The CDR3 DNA reads as TGTGCCAGCAGCTTGGGGACAGGCTCCTACGAGCAGTACTTC. Protein sequence: CASSLGTGSYEQYF. This rearrangement joins TRBV11-2 to TRBJ2-7; 8 positions match TRBD1. Trimming removed 3 bases from V and 0 bases from J; junction bases left unmatched: 1. There are 14 residues in the CDR3. Germline V gene lookup returns CDR1 SGHAT and CDR2 FQNNGV.

The chain carries TRBV12-3 or TRBV12-4 and TRBJ1-6, with 7 bases that match TRBD1. J was trimmed by 7 bases and V by 5 bases; bases with no gene match: 5. CDR3 length equals 14 residues. The CDR3 reads CASSPTGVNSPLHF. The CDR3 DNA reads TGTGCCAGCAGTCCTACAGGGGTAAATTCACCCCTCCACTTT.

The V call is TRBV18, the J call TRBJ2-1; D may correspond to TRBD1 or TRBD2 (6 bases each). The CDR3 runs to 16 residues. The V gene's germline CDR1 is KGHSH and CDR2 LQKENI. The germline V and J ends were trimmed by 0 bases and 0 bases, with 9 bases remaining between them. Here the CDR3 DNA reads TGTGCCAGCTCACCACCGAAGGGGGGCTCCTACAATGAGCAGTTCTTC. This codes for CASSPPKGGSYNEQFF. The whole variable domain, remainder taken from reference TRBV18 and TRBJ2-1, is NAGVMQNPRHLVRRRGQEARLRCSPMKGHSHVYWYRQLPEEGLKFMVYLQKENIIDESGMPKERFSAEFPKEGPSILRIQQVVRGDSAAYFCASSPPKGGSYNEQFFGPGTRLTVL.

This clonotype was seen a single time. The rearrangement uses TRBV2 and TRBJ1-3; TRBD1 agrees at 8 bases. The CDR3 spans 14 residues. Germline CDR1 is SNHLY and CDR2 is FYNNEI. The V gene end was trimmed by 6 bases and the J gene end by 2 bases; junction bases not matched to a gene: 3. CDR3 protein: CASRMDRAGNTIYF. In DNA form, the CDR3 reads TGTGCCAGCAGGATGGACAGGGCTGGAAACACCATATATTTT. The full variable domain, its missing parts supplied by reference TRBV2 and TRBJ1-3, is EPEVTQTPSHQVTQMGQEVILRCVPISNHLYFYWYRQILGQKVEFLVSFYNNEISEKSEIFDDQFSVERPDGSNFTLKIRSTKLEDSAMYFCASRMDRAGNTIYFGEGSWLTVV.

This rearrangement joins TRBV7-2 to TRBJ2-2, with 7 bases lining up with TRBD1. The V gene end was trimmed by 5 bases and the J gene end by 1 base; junction bases not matched to a gene: 4. This CDR3 has 15 amino acids. Germline V gives CDR1 SGHTA, CDR2 FQGNSA. The CDR3 sequence: CASSQRDRNTGELFF. Here the CDR3 DNA reads TGTGCCAGCAGCCAACGGGACAGGAACACCGGGGAGCTGTTTTTT.

The chain uses TRBV29-1 and TRBJ2-7; a possible D gene is TRBD2 (7 bases). Germline CDR1 is SQVTM and CDR2 is ANQGSEA. The CDR3 spans 13 residues. The V gene lost 7 bases and the J gene lost 3 bases, with 16 bases spanning the gap. Here the CDR3 DNA reads TGCAGCGGAGGGGGGAGGGAATACTACGAGCAGTACTTC. It encodes CSGGGREYYEQYF.

The chain recombines TRBV30 with TRBJ1-2; 10 positions agree with TRBD1. CDR3 length: 13 residues. From germline, CDR1 is GTSNPN and CDR2 SVGIG (reference sequence). Unmatched junction bases numbered 1, after V lost 1 base and J lost 5 bases. In DNA form, the CDR3 reads TGTGCCTGGAGTGGGGGACAGGGGTATGGCTACACCTTC. Translation: CAWSGGQGYGYTF.